This T cell receptor (beta chain) was sequenced during a study of T cell responses to AZD1222 COVID-19 vaccine. Study-level results: White British donors predominated, females outnumbered males, and clonal diversity was possibly underestimated. After the peak T cell response, and only then, were repertoires sampled.

A word on this clone: Antigen: not known.

TCRdb's table, derived via immunoSEQ multiplex PCR, lists solely in-frame clones and lacks some. The repertoire consists of around 70,000 clones, with around 79% occurring once and the leading ten covering 23%. CDR1 is MDHEN, CDR2 SYDVKM, per germline. After removal of 6 bases from V and 0 bases from J, the junction contained 10 bases not matched to a gene. The CDR3 has 16 amino acids. The chain is built from TRBV28 and TRBJ1-2; 7 bases are a match to TRBD1. Sample: peripheral blood, taken on day 0 of MenACWY control vaccination. The clonotype was recovered from an adult in good health. The CDR3 protein is CASRQLQGRANYGYTF. In DNA form, the CDR3 reads TGTGCCAGCAGGCAGCTACAGGGGAGGGCTAACTATGGCTACACCTTC.